Each of the 28 T cell receptor beta chains below was sequenced from the same sample in a study of regulatory T cells in long-lasting Graves disease. With iRepertoire HTBI primers and Arm-PCR of CDR3 regions, TCR beta libraries were built. TCRdb fed the multiplex PCR reads into MiXCR, producing one record per CDR3 protein. The sample holds about 450,000 distinct CDR3 sequences, about 17% seen once. Described time point: newly diagnosed GD, antithyroid drugs for less than 3 months. PBMC-extracted RNA yielded the TCR library. These data are also associated with another study on T cells in Graves' hyperthyroidism and ophthalmopathy.

The sample consisted of peripheral blood mononuclear cells (PBMCs), taken at new diagnosis, from a patient treated with antithyroid drugs. These receptors came from a woman in her 30s with Graves disease.

On this clonotype: A clone one base away is much larger, so this may be a read error. V is TRBV5-6 and J is TRBJ2-3; 9 bases match TRBD2. TRBJ2-7 explains the end of the DNA better; the J call may be wrong. The CDR3 loop spans 14 amino acids. Germline V gene data show CDR1 as SGHDT and CDR2 as YYEEEE. CDR3: CASSLAGTSNEQYF. The CDR3 nucleotides are TGTGCCAGCAGCTTGGCCGGGACTAGCAATGAGCAGTACTTC.

The J gene is TRBJ2-1, the V gene TRBV14; 13 bases match TRBD2. This CDR3 region has 17 residues. Per germline, CDR1 SGHDN and CDR2 FVKESK. With 4 bases clipped from V and 4 bases from J, the junction kept 7 bases outside the gene matches. This chain's CDR3 is CASSLGTSGDFYNEQFF. The CDR3 DNA sequence: TGTGCCAGCAGCCTTGGGACTAGCGGGGACTTTTACAATGAGCAGTTCTTC.

Remarks on this clonotype: Mismatch with germline at one junction end may stem from a read error. The genes are TRBV27 and TRBJ1-1, with D perhaps matching TRBD1 (5 bases). Germline CDR1 is MNHEY and CDR2 is SMNVEV (reference sequence). CDR3 length: 13 amino acids. As DNA, the CDR3 is TGTGCCAGCAGTTTTACGGCGGACACTGGAGCTTTCTTT. Translated: CASSFTADTGAFF.

On this clonotype: A far larger clone is one base from this, pointing to a likely read error. V gene TRBV7-8 combines with J gene TRBJ2-1, with TRBD2 identical over 9 bases. The CDR3 has 16 residues. Trimming took 6 bases from V and 10 from J; bases not matched to a gene: 16. CDR1 and CDR2 (germline): SGHVS, FQNEAQ. The CDR3 spells CASSLLFTSGPYEQFF. In DNA form, the CDR3 reads TGTGCCAGCAGTTTACTCTTCACTAGCGGGCCTTACGAGCAGTTCTTC.

V and J are TRBV27 and TRBJ2-5; D is perhaps TRBD1 (6 bases). Trimming removed 5 bases from V and 2 bases from J, with 15 bases in between. The CDR3 has 15 amino acids. The germline V gene has CDR1 MNHEY and CDR2 SMNVEV (reference sequence). CDR3 region: CASSPRTALQETQYF. The DNA for the CDR3 is TGTGCCAGCAGTCCCAGGACAGCCCTTCAAGAGACCCAGTACTTC.

The sample holds many counts of this clonotype. V and J are TRBV6-2 or TRBV6-3 and TRBJ2-3; no reliable D call. Per the germline V gene, CDR1 is MNHEY and CDR2 is SVGEGT. This CDR3 has 15 amino acids. V shed 0 bases and J shed 0 bases, with 7 bases lying between them. Here the CDR3 reads CASSYSARSTDTQYF. CDR3 bases: TGTGCCAGCAGTTACTCAGCCAGGAGCACAGATACGCAGTATTTT.

In regard to this clonotype: A much larger clone lies a single base off, so this may be a read error. The J gene is TRBJ2-3, the V gene TRBV20-1; D perhaps matches TRBD1 (6 bases). This CDR3 contains 14 residues. The germline V gene has CDR1 DFQATT and CDR2 SNEGSKA (reference sequence). The CDR3 DNA reads TGCAGTGCTAGTCAGCCCGGACAGACAGATACGCGGTATTTT. The encoded protein is CSASQPGQTDTRYF.

The chain carries TRBV28 and TRBJ1-3; perhaps TRBD1 as D (6 bases). Germline values: CDR1 MDHEN, CDR2 SYDVKM. With 5 bases removed from V and 2 bases from J, the gap between germline ends came to 10 bases. The CDR3 totals 14 residues. The CDR3 coding sequence is TGTGCCAGCAGTAAACAGGGTACTGGAAACACCATATATTTT. This sequence encodes CASSKQGTGNTIYF.

At least ten counts were recorded for this clonotype. This chain uses TRBV27 with TRBJ2-7; no clear D gene. Germline V CDR1 and CDR2: MNHEY, SMNVEV (reference sequence). The CDR3 totals 14 residues. Trimming cost V 2 bases and J 3 bases, with 11 bases left between them. CDR3 DNA sequence: TGTGCCAGCAGTTTAGGGCAGATCAACTACGAGCAGTACTTC. Protein sequence: CASSLGQINYEQYF.

This clonotype was detected many times. The chain links TRBV6-5 to TRBJ2-7; D gene uncertain. The CDR3 covers 13 residues. V was pared by 2 bases and J by 6 bases, with 11 bases between. Germline CDR1 reads MNHEY; CDR2 reads SVGAGI. Here the CDR3 DNA reads TGTGCCAGCAGTTACCGGAACGGAGCCGAGCAGTACTTC. Protein sequence: CASSYRNGAEQYF.

This clonotype showed up many times. One end of the junction varies from germline; a read error may be responsible. V and J are TRBV27 and TRBJ1-2; no clear D gene. CDR3 length: 12 amino acids. Germline assignment: CDR1 MNHEY and CDR2 SMNVEV (reference sequence). The CDR3 coding sequence is TGTGCCAGCGGGCCAATTTGGGGAGCCACACACTTC. It specifies CASGPIWGATHF.

This clonotype was detected ten times or more. The chain joins TRBV28 to TRBJ1-6; the D is unclear. CDR1 and CDR2 from the germline V gene are MDHEN and SYDVKM. V lost 0 bases and J 7 bases, leaving 13 bases between the germline ends. CDR3 length equals 16 residues. CDR3 protein: CASSLCLGFCNSPLHF. CDR3 coding DNA: TGTGCCAGCAGTTTATGCCTGGGTTTTTGCAATTCACCCCTCCACTTT. The full variable domain, with the rest looked up from reference TRBV28 and TRBJ1-6, is DVKVTQSSRYLVKRTGEKVFLECVQDMDHENMFWYRQDPGLGLRLIYFSYDVKMKEKGDIPEGYSVSREKKERFSLILESASTNQTSMYLCASSLCLGFCNSPLHFGNGTRLTVT.

Ten or more counts support this clonotype. The chain has TRBV28 and TRBJ2-2, with 9 nucleotides matching TRBD2. V lost 8 bases and J lost 2; bases outside the gene matches: 3. The V gene's germline CDR1 is MDHEN and CDR2 SYDVKM. This CDR3 is 14 amino acids long. The CDR3 spells CASETSGNTGELFF. CDR3 nucleotide sequence: TGTGCCAGCGAGACTAGCGGCAACACCGGGGAGCTGTTTTTT.

This clonotype came up many times. V is TRBV11-1 and J is TRBJ2-5; 11 positions match TRBD1. Germline assignment: CDR1 SGHAT and CDR2 FQDESV (reference sequence). The V gene end was trimmed by 1 base and the J gene end by 5 bases; junction bases not matched to a gene: 9. The CDR3 runs to 17 residues. The CDR3 region is CASSLETGTGGSETQYF. For the CDR3, the DNA is TGTGCCAGCAGCTTAGAAACAGGGACAGGGGGAAGCGAGACCCAGTACTTC.

This clonotype was found many times. The gene calls are TRBV20-1 and TRBJ1-5; D possibly corresponds to TRBD1 (5 bases). Germline assignment: CDR1 DFQATT and CDR2 SNEGSKA (reference sequence). With 7 bases removed from V and 6 bases from J, the gap between germline ends came to 19 bases. The CDR3 runs to 14 residues. This chain's CDR3 is CSVSRLDTSQPQHF. The CDR3 DNA is TGCAGTGTCTCTAGGTTGGACACCAGTCAGCCCCAGCATTTT.

This clonotype was observed many times. The J gene is TRBJ1-1, the V gene TRBV5-1; no clear D gene. Trimming shortened V by 1 base and J by 1 base, and 8 bases separated the two germline ends. The CDR3 runs 14 residues. Germline lookup yields CDR1 SGHRS and CDR2 YFSETQ. The CDR3 spells CASSLSFGNTEAFF. In DNA form, the CDR3 reads TGCGCCAGCAGCTTGTCCTTCGGGAACACTGAAGCTTTCTTT.

J is TRBJ2-5 and V is TRBV6-1, with TRBD1 identical over 9 bases. The germline gives CDR1 MNHNS, CDR2 SASEGT. The CDR3 sequence is 14 residues long. Trimming at V came to 7 bases and at J to 2 bases, leaving 5 bases not matched to a gene. CDR3 sequence (DNA): TGTGCCAGCACCACTGGACAGGGGCAAGAGACCCAGTACTTC. Protein: CASTTGQGQETQYF.

This clonotype was observed many times. The V call is TRBV6-1, the J call TRBJ1-2; unclear D gene. CDR1 is MNHNS, CDR2 SASEGT, per germline. Trimming took 7 bases from V and 2 from J, leaving 17 bases between them. The length of the CDR3 is 15 residues. The chain's CDR3 is CASTVTGYANYGYTF. As DNA, the CDR3 is TGTGCCAGCACCGTAACGGGATATGCGAACTATGGCTACACCTTC.

Concerning this clonotype: With only one base between it and a far larger clone, this is likely a read error. The J gene is TRBJ2-1, the V gene TRBV19, with D possibly being TRBD2 (5 bases). CDR3 length: 14 residues. Per the germline V gene, CDR1 is LNHDA and CDR2 is SQIVND (reference sequence). The CDR3 DNA follows: TGTGCCAGCACCCTTCGGGTTGACTACAGTGAGCAGTTCTTC. Residues: CASTLRVDYSEQFF.

This clonotype came up many times. The chain has TRBV2 and TRBJ1-2; the D gene is possibly TRBD1 (6 bases). V lost 5 bases and J lost 7, with 14 bases in between. The CDR3 is 13 residues long. Looked up from germline, CDR1 is SNHLY and CDR2 is FYNNEI. The CDR3 DNA reads TGTGCCAGCAGTCCACAGGGATTGGGTGGCTACACCTTC. This encodes CASSPQGLGGYTF.

This clonotype was counted at least ten times. The V call is TRBV27, the J call TRBJ2-3; D ambiguous. Germline CDR1 MNHEY, CDR2 SMNVEV (reference sequence). Trimming removed 6 bases from V and 3 bases from J, with 7 bases in between. This CDR3 spans 12 amino acids. The CDR3 here is CASRPRTDTQYF. The CDR3, as DNA: TGTGCCAGCAGACCCCGGACAGATACGCAGTATTTT.

The sample holds many counts of this clonotype. The chain has TRBV6-1 and TRBJ2-1; D may be TRBD2 (6 bases). The CDR3 length is 13 residues. Germline CDR1 and CDR2: MNHNS and SASEGT. V lost 4 bases to trimming and J lost 9 bases, with 13 bases between them. CDR3 coding DNA: TGTGCCAGCAGTGCGGGGGTGGAAGGTGAGCAGTTCTTC. Translation gives CASSAGVEGEQFF.

J is TRBJ1-1 and V is TRBV6-5; no firm D call. V shed 0 bases and J shed 1 base, with 9 bases lying between them. The length of the CDR3 is 15 residues. From germline, CDR1 is MNHEY and CDR2 SVGAGI. Here the CDR3 reads CASSYSMGENTEAFF. DNA of the CDR3: TGTGCCAGCAGTTACTCGATGGGTGAGAACACTGAAGCTTTCTTT.

The chain employs TRBV19 and TRBJ2-1; 11 nucleotides line up with TRBD2. Germline CDR1 is LNHDA and CDR2 is SQIVND (reference sequence). This CDR3 region has 15 residues. J lost 5 bases, V lost 3 bases, and 3 bases had no gene match. In nucleotides, the CDR3 is TGTGCCAGTAGTATCGGACTAGCGGGCGACAATGAGCAGTTCTTC. This codes for CASSIGLAGDNEQFF. Filled out from reference TRBV19 and TRBJ2-1, the complete variable domain reads DGGITQSPKYLFRKEGQNVTLSCEQNLNHDAMYWYRQDPGQGLRLIYYSQIVNDFQKGDIAEGYSVSREKKESFPLTVTSAQKNPTAFYLCASSIGLAGDNEQFFGPGTRLTVL.

The table lists this clonotype with many counts. The rearrangement uses TRBV24-1 and TRBJ2-5; TRBD1 matches at 8 bases. J lost 1 base, V lost 4 bases, and 4 bases had no gene match. The CDR3 consists of 15 residues. The V gene's germline CDR1 is KGHDR and CDR2 SFDVKD. The CDR3 nucleotides are TGTGCCACCAGTGACCCGGGACAGGTCCAAGAGACCCAGTACTTC. This translates into CATSDPGQVQETQYF.

This clonotype was seen many times. The gene calls are TRBV15 and TRBJ2-2, with D possibly matching TRBD2 (6 bases). Trimming shortened V by 5 bases and J by 0 bases, and 19 bases separated the two germline ends. Per germline, CDR1 LNHNV and CDR2 YYDKDF (reference sequence). The CDR3 runs 18 residues. In DNA, the CDR3 is TGTGCCACCAGCCCTGGGGGGAGCGGAGGCGCGAACACCGGGGAGCTGTTTTTT. Amino acids: CATSPGGSGGANTGELFF.

Worth noting for this clonotype: A much more abundant neighbour one base away suggests this may be a read error. The rearrangement joins TRBV12-3 or TRBV12-4 to TRBJ2-7, with 8 bases matching TRBD1. Unmatched junction bases numbered 3, after V lost 6 bases and J lost 5 bases. CDR3 length: 12 amino acids. Written as DNA, the CDR3 is TGTGCCAGCAGCAAGACAGGGGACGAGCAGTACTTC. As protein: CASSKTGDEQYF.

This clonotype came up many times. The chain combines TRBV3-1 with TRBJ2-2; no clear D. Germline V gives CDR1 LGHDT, CDR2 YNNKEL (reference sequence). The germline V and J ends were trimmed by 4 bases and 4 bases, with 10 bases remaining between them. The CDR3 loop spans 14 amino acids. CDR3 sequence (DNA): TGTGCCAGCAGCCCCCGGGCCTTCACCGGGGAGCTGTTTTTT. This sequence encodes CASSPRAFTGELFF.